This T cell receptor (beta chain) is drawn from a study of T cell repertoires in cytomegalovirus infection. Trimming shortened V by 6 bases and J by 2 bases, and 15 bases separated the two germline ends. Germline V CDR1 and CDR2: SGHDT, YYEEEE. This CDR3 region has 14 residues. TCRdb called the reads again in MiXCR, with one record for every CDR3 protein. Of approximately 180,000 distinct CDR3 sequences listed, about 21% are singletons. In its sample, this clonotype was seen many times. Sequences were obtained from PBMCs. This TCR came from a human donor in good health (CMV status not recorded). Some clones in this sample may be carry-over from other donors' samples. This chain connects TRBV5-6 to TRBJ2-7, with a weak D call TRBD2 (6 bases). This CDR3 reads CASNRREEAYEQYF. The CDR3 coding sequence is TGTGCCAGCAACCGCAGGGAGGAGGCCTACGAGCAGTACTTC. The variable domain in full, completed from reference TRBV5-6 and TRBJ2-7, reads DAGVTQSPTHLIKTRGQQVTLRCSPKSGHDTVSWYQQALGQGPQFIFQYYEEEERQRGNFPDRFSGHQFPNYSSELNVNALLLGDSALYLCASNRREEAYEQYFGPGTRLTVT.